Listed below are T cell receptor beta chains from one sample, sequenced in a study of technical replicates of blood from a few donors. This table comes from immunoSEQ multiplex PCR, and its TCRdb copy is limited to in-frame clones, with some not included. The sample has 85,000 to 100,000 clones, approximately 96% seen once. Material for sequencing was T cells isolated from PBMCs. The receptors originated from a human donor in good health. The CDR3 runs from the conserved cysteine through the conserved F or W. D genes are given only for firm matches. Only part of the rows carry a size: once, few, many, or a class if the clone is expanded.

j_call,clone_size,d_call,v_call,cdr3_nt,cdr3_aa
TRBJ1-6,once,NA,TRBV14,TGTGCCAGCAGCCAGACCGCGGGGCCCCTAGGTTCACCCCTCCACTTT,CASSQTAGPLGSPLHF
TRBJ1-2,once,TRBD1,TRBV29-1,TGCAGCGTTGAAGACCCCCGGGACAGGGTTGGGTATGGCTACACCTTC,CSVEDPRDRVGYGYTF
TRBJ1-4,NA,NA,TRBV28,TGTGCCAGCAGTTTACATGGACAGTCGTACGTAACTAATGAAAAACTGTTTTTT,CASSLHGQSYVTNEKLFF
TRBJ2-7,NA,NA,TRBV6-5,TGTGCCAGCAGTTACGGCCCGTCCGAGCAGTACTTC,CASSYGPSEQYF
TRBJ2-5,NA,TRBD2,TRBV7-9,TGTGCCAGCAGCTCGGGACTAGCGGGGGGGAAAGAGACCCAGTACTTC,CASSSGLAGGKETQYF
TRBJ2-7,NA,TRBD1,TRBV7-6,TGTGCCAGCAGCCCACAGGGGTGGGGGACCTCCTACGAGCAGTACTTC,CASSPQGWGTSYEQYF
TRBJ2-3,NA,NA,TRBV5-4,TGTGCCAGCAGCTTGGACAAGGAGCGGACCCTCACAGATACGCAGTATTTT,CASSLDKERTLTDTQYF
TRBJ2-3,NA,NA,TRBV11-3,TGTGCCAGCAGCTCGAGGTTTAGCTTCCCAAGCACAGATACGCAGTATTTT,CASSSRFSFPSTDTQYF
TRBJ1-1,NA,NA,TRBV5-1,TGCGCCAGCAGTCCCCAGGGGAACACTGAAGCTTTCTTT,CASSPQGNTEAFF
TRBJ1-2,NA,NA,TRBV28,TGTGCCAGTATATTAAAGAGAGATAGCAACTATGGCTACACCTTC,CASILKRDSNYGYTF
TRBJ1-1,once,NA,TRBV30,TGTGCCTGGAGTGCCTTCCCGGGACACCACACTGAAGCTTTCTTT,CAWSAFPGHHTEAFF
TRBJ2-2,NA,TRBD1,TRBV5-1,TGCGCCAGCAGCTTGCCCCCGGGACAGGGGGCGATTAACACCGGGGAGCTGTTTTTT,CASSLPPGQGAINTGELFF
TRBJ2-1,NA,NA,TRBV6-6,TGTGCCAGCAGCCCTGGGCAGGAAAGCGGCAATGAGCAGTTCTTC,CASSPGQESGNEQFF
TRBJ2-1,NA,TRBD2,TRBV13,TGTGCCAGCAGCTTACTACTAGCGGGAGGCAATGAGCAGTTCTTC,CASSLLLAGGNEQFF
TRBJ1-3,NA,NA,TRBV4-1,TGCGCCAGCAGCCATATTTGGGCCGGGAGCTCTGGAAACACCATATATTTT,CASSHIWAGSSGNTIYF
TRBJ2-7,NA,TRBD2,TRBV6-6,TGTGCCAGCAGTTTAGCGGGGTCGTCCTACGAGCAGTACTTC,CASSLAGSSYEQYF
TRBJ1-5,NA,TRBD1,TRBV19,TGTGCCAGTAGTATCTTGACAGGGGCGCCGAATCAGCCCCAGCATTTT,CASSILTGAPNQPQHF
TRBJ1-4,NA,NA,TRBV5-4,TGTGCCAGCAGCTTCGGAGGGATAACTAATGAAAAACTGTTTTTT,CASSFGGITNEKLFF
TRBJ1-3,NA,TRBD1,TRBV15,TGTGCCACCAGCACGTGGACAGGATCGGTATATCCCTCTGGAAACACCATATATTTT,CATSTWTGSVYPSGNTIYF
TRBJ2-7,NA,NA,TRBV7-9,TGTGCCAGCAGCTTAGGAGGCCCTTCCTACGAGCAGTACTTC,CASSLGGPSYEQYF
TRBJ2-1,NA,TRBD2,TRBV9,TGTGCCAGCAGCCCGACGGGACTAGCGGGGGTTAGCTCCTACAATGAGCAGTTCTTC,CASSPTGLAGVSSYNEQFF
TRBJ2-1,NA,TRBD2,TRBV5-1,TGCGCCAGCACCGGGACTAGTGCTGCGTCTGAGCAGTTCTTC,CASTGTSAASEQFF
TRBJ2-2,NA,TRBD1,TRBV5-1,TGCGCCAGCAGCGAAGGACAGGGTACCGGGGAGCTGTTTTTT,CASSEGQGTGELFF
TRBJ2-7,NA,NA,TRBV4-1,TGCGCCAGCAGCCAAGAAGTCGGGGAGACCTCCTACGAGCAGTACTTC,CASSQEVGETSYEQYF
TRBJ1-1,few,NA,TRBV19,TGTGCCAGTAGTTCGGGGGGATACACTGAAGCTTTCTTT,CASSSGGYTEAFF
TRBJ2-1,NA,NA,TRBV18,TGTGCCAGCTCACCACTTAAGGATGGCAGGCTCTTC,CASSPLKDGRLF
TRBJ1-2,NA,TRBD1,TRBV19,TGTGCCAGCACGGAACGACAGGGACAGGACTATGGCTACACCTTC,CASTERQGQDYGYTF
TRBJ2-1,NA,TRBD1,TRBV6-1,TGTGCCGTAGTCGGGACAGCCTCCTACAATGAGCAGTTCTTC,CAVVGTASYNEQFF
TRBJ2-7,once,TRBD2,TRBV10-3,TGTGCCATCAGGGAAGGTAGCGGGGGAATCCACGAGCAGTACTTC,CAIREGSGGIHEQYF
TRBJ2-7,NA,TRBD2,TRBV7-9,TGTGCCAGCAGCTTATGGACTAGCGGGGAACCCTACGAGCAGTACTTC,CASSLWTSGEPYEQYF
TRBJ1-1,NA,NA,TRBV19,TGTGCCAGTAGTATGGGGGGAAACACTGAAGCTTTCTTT,CASSMGGNTEAFF
TRBJ1-4,once,NA,TRBV19,TGTGCCACTCAACCAGGAGAGGGAAAACTGTTTTTT,CATQPGEGKLFF
TRBJ2-3,NA,TRBD1,TRBV7-8,TGTGCCAGCAGCAAAACGAATCCCGGGACAGGGTTGGCAGATACGCAGTATTTT,CASSKTNPGTGLADTQYF
TRBJ2-6,NA,NA,TRBV18,TGTGCCAGCTCACCACCGTCAGGTGGGGCCAACGTCCTGACTTTC,CASSPPSGGANVLTF
TRBJ2-1,NA,TRBD2,TRBV7-6,TGTGCCAGCAGCCCCCGACTAGCGGGGGGGAATGAGCAGTTCTTC,CASSPRLAGGNEQFF
TRBJ2-1,NA,TRBD1,TRBV23-1,TGCGCCAGCAGTCAACCACGCCCGGGACAGGGGGCGTACAATGAGCAGTTCTTC,CASSQPRPGQGAYNEQFF
TRBJ1-1,NA,NA,TRBV14,TGTGCCAGCAGCCAAGGGGCGGGACTGCTTCTGAACACTGAAGCTTTCTTT,CASSQGAGLLLNTEAFF
TRBJ2-5,NA,NA,TRBV7-9,TGTGCCAGCAGCTTCCTCGGTCGGGGTCAAGAGACCCAGTACTTC,CASSFLGRGQETQYF
TRBJ2-5,NA,TRBD2,TRBV27,TGTGCCAGCAGTTTATACCTAGCGGGGGGGCCGGAGACCCAGTACTTC,CASSLYLAGGPETQYF
TRBJ1-2,NA,NA,TRBV9,TGTGCCAGCAGCGTAGGGGGGGACTATGGCTACACCTTC,CASSVGGDYGYTF
TRBJ2-7,NA,NA,TRBV10-1,TGCGCCAGCAGTGAGTGGTCTAGCAATAGCTACGAGCAGTACTTC,CASSEWSSNSYEQYF
TRBJ2-5,NA,NA,TRBV7-9,TGTGCCAGCAGCTTAGCTTTTACAGAATCGATGGAGACCCAGTACTTC,CASSLAFTESMETQYF
TRBJ1-1,NA,NA,TRBV9,TGTGCCAGCAGGGTCGGGGTGAGTGACACTGAAGCTTTCTTT,CASRVGVSDTEAFF
TRBJ2-5,NA,TRBD2,TRBV4-1,TGCGCCAGCAGCCTTTATCCTAGCGGGAAACAACAAGAGACCCAGTACTTC,CASSLYPSGKQQETQYF
TRBJ1-1,NA,NA,TRBV19,TGTGCCAGTAGGAACACCGGGACAAACACTGAAGCTTTCTTT,CASRNTGTNTEAFF
TRBJ1-1,NA,TRBD1,TRBV2,TGTGCCAGCGGGGGACAGGTCACGGCTGAAGCTTTCTTT,CASGGQVTAEAFF